Listed below are T cell receptor beta chains from one sample, sequenced in a study of blood T cell repertoires in COVID-19. Clones were sequenced by immunoSEQ multiplex PCR, and TCRdb holds only the in-frame ones, with some missing. Of roughly 480,000 clones listed, about 88% are singletons. The sample consisted of peripheral blood. Receptor source: a man aged 18 to 29 with COVID-19, enrolled during active disease. Each CDR3 is given with its conserved first and last residue. Each record gives: V gene, CDR3 protein.

TRBV7-2 CASSFEADPWGGPNVLTF
TRBV2 CATRGSLFGELFF
TRBV11-2 CASSFSNTGELFF
TRBV5-6 CASSLEWGGNSPLHF
TRBV7-9 CASSLFILGTGPYGYTF
TRBV5-1 CASSLLGGAMDTQYF
TRBV7-9 CASSFQDRAYEQYF
TRBV12-3/TRBV12-4 CASSFSNQPQHF
TRBV5-1 CASTQTEYNEQFF
TRBV24-1 CATSEAGDTGELFF
TRBV7-9 CASATGETNTGELFF
TRBV6-5 CASSYAEVATDTQYF
TRBV3-1/TRBV3-2 CASSQKGVNTEAFF
TRBV9 CASSVDLMNTEAFF
TRBV5-1 CASSWGQKLAEQYF
TRBV7-3 CASSPLHGGYEQYF
TRBV5-1 CASSQYGQGAEAFF
TRBV5-1 CASSWTGGIYGYTF
TRBV6-6 CASSYTQGIGNTIYF
TRBV4-1 CASSPLGGPAVLQNEQFF
TRBV7-2 CASRDQGFYEQYF
TRBV19 CASSPERSYGYTF
TRBV18 CASSPRGTGELFF
TRBV7-2 CASSPSLLAGRTGELFF
TRBV28 CASRGTGSNYGYTF
TRBV5-1 CASSLGVPAGAADTQYF
TRBV29-1 CSVGTASTDTQYF
TRBV7-9 CASSLGRREAQEEQFF
TRBV5-1 CASSRSDTAYGYTF
TRBV3-1/TRBV3-2 CASSLTGGDEKLFF
TRBV30 CAWSVKVQGAQYF